These 23 T cell receptor beta chains came from one sample sequenced in a study of T cell repertoires in cytomegalovirus infection. TCRdb independently ran MiXCR on the reads; one entry per CDR3 protein. The repertoire includes some 800,000 distinct CDR3 sequences, roughly 33% of them detected once, and 9.5% to 15% sits in the top ten. No antigen is known for these receptors. The material sequenced was cultured CD8+ T cells from PBMCs, taken from culture after CMV antigen stimulation. The receptors derive from a human donor in good health (CMV status not recorded). Some clones in this sample may be carry-over from other donors' samples.

This clonotype was picked up a small number of times. The genes are TRBV6-6 and TRBJ1-4; TRBD1 aligns across 8 bases. CDR3 size: 15 residues. The germline V gene has CDR1 MNHNY and CDR2 SVGAGI (reference sequence). After removal of 2 bases from V and 8 bases from J, the junction contained 7 bases not matched to a gene. CDR3 loop: CASSYVQGGREKLFF. The DNA of the CDR3 is TGTGCCAGCAGTTACGTACAGGGGGGAAGGGAAAAACTGTTTTTT.

This clonotype was observed a handful of times. CDR3 sequence reads: CASSFGPGYEQYV. The CDR3 DNA is TGTGCCAGCAGTTTTGGGCCGGGCTACGAGCAGTACGTC. The rearrangement joins TRBV27 to TRBJ2-7, with unresolved D. V was cut by 3 bases and J by 3 bases, with 9 bases left in between. This CDR3 comprises 13 residues. Per germline, CDR1 MNHEY and CDR2 SMNVEV (reference sequence).

This clonotype was found once. The V and J genes are TRBV6-2 or TRBV6-3 and TRBJ2-5; no clear D gene. The CDR3 runs 16 residues. CDR1 is MNHEY, CDR2 SVGEGT, per germline. Trimming left V 1 base short and J 0 bases short, with 12 bases between. CDR3 in DNA: TGTGCCAGCAGTTACTGGGCGGATCGGTACCAAGAGACCCAGTACTTC. It yields the protein CASSYWADRYQETQYF.

V and J are TRBV27 and TRBJ1-1; D is unresolved. CDR3 size: 16 residues. The V gene's germline CDR1 is MNHEY and CDR2 SMNVEV (reference sequence). V was clipped by 0 bases and J by 1 base, with 12 bases between them. The CDR3 region is CASSLSSTAANTEAFF. DNA of the CDR3: TGTGCCAGCAGTTTATCGTCAACAGCAGCGAACACTGAAGCTTTCTTT.

The chain carries TRBV6-1 and TRBJ1-1; D ambiguous. Germline lookup yields CDR1 MNHNS and CDR2 SASEGT. The CDR3 totals 14 residues. Trimming left V 5 bases short and J 1 base short, with 11 bases between. This CDR3 is CASSLAAENTEAFF. The DNA for the CDR3 is TGTGCCAGCAGTCTAGCAGCCGAGAACACTGAAGCTTTCTTT.

As concerns this clonotype: A read error may be the cause here, since a much bigger clone is one base away. This sequence joins TRBV7-2 and TRBJ2-5; 10 bases are a match to TRBD1. Germline CDR1 SGHTA, CDR2 FQGNSA. The CDR3 totals 19 residues. The CDR3 reads CANSMDPQAGDRGQETQYF. In DNA form, the CDR3 reads TGTGCCAACAGCATGGATCCTCAAGCAGGGGACAGGGGCCAAGAGACCCAGTACTTC.

This clonotype came up a few times. This chain joins TRBV7-9 and TRBJ2-7; the D is unclear. CDR3 length: 13 amino acids. Germline V lookup: CDR1 SEHNR, CDR2 FQNEAQ (reference sequence). V lost 5 bases to trimming and J lost 2 bases, with 10 bases between them. CDR3 in DNA: TGTGCCAGCAGCCCAGCCAATACCTACGAGCAGTACTTC. It translates to CASSPANTYEQYF. The complete variable domain, with remaining parts taken from reference TRBV7-9 and TRBJ2-7, reads DTGVSQNPRHKITKRGQNVTFRCDPISEHNRLYWYRQTLGQGPEFLTYFQNEAQLEKSRLLSDRFSAERPKGSFSTLEIQRTEQGDSAMYLCASSPANTYEQYFGPGTRLTVT.

There are many counts of this clonotype. V gene TRBV24-1 combines with J gene TRBJ2-2; the match to TRBD2 covers 7 bases. The CDR3 length is 16 residues. The V and J ends lost 6 bases and 1 base, in that order; junction bases with no gene match: 7. Germline values: CDR1 KGHDR, CDR2 SFDVKD. CDR3 DNA: TGTGCCACCAGTTTGGGAGGGCAGCTGAACACCGGGGAGCTGTTTTTT. Amino acid sequence: CATSLGGQLNTGELFF.

The chain recombines TRBV27 with TRBJ1-2; possible D gene TRBD1, 5 bases. V was shortened by 5 bases and J by 4 bases, with 17 bases between the two germline ends. CDR1 MNHEY and CDR2 SMNVEV come from the germline V gene (reference sequence). CDR3 length: 15 amino acids. The CDR3 spells CASSPLGELTYGYTF. CDR3 coding DNA: TGTGCCAGCAGTCCTTTGGGGGAATTGACCTATGGCTACACCTTC.

The rearrangement uses TRBV6-5 and TRBJ2-1; D perhaps matches TRBD2 (6 bases). The V end lost 4 bases, the J end lost 3 bases, and 19 bases lay between the germline ends. Germline CDR1 is MNHEY and CDR2 is SVGAGI. This CDR3 has 17 amino acids. CDR3 nucleotides: TGTGCCAGCAGTTCCTCCCGGGAGAGCCTATTCTACAATGAGCAGTTCTTC. This encodes CASSSSRESLFYNEQFF.

This clonotype turned up a few times. The chain carries TRBV4-3 and TRBJ2-5; TRBD2 matches at 10 bases. Germline lookup yields CDR1 LGHNA and CDR2 YSLEER. CDR3 length: 16 residues. Trimming took 5 bases from V and 1 from J; bases not matched to a gene: 7. CDR3 amino acids: CASSILAGAPQETQYF. The CDR3 bases are TGCGCCAGCAGCATCCTAGCGGGGGCCCCCCAAGAGACCCAGTACTTC.

The chain carries TRBV25-1 and TRBJ1-1; perhaps TRBD1 as D (5 bases). There are 16 residues in the CDR3. Trimming stripped 4 bases from V and 4 bases from J, with 19 bases between. Per the germline V gene, CDR1 is MGHDK and CDR2 is SYGVNS. CDR3 in DNA: TGTGCCAGCAGTGCCTTGGGGGGGTCCAGCGTCACTGAAGCTTTCTTT. Amino acids: CASSALGGSSVTEAFF.

The DNA for the CDR3 is TGCGCCAGCAGCTCCACCGACAGGGGAGGTTTCAACACCGGGGAGCTGTTTTTT. Translation: CASSSTDRGGFNTGELFF. The chain combines TRBV5-1 with TRBJ2-2, with 8 bases fitting TRBD1. J gave up 2 bases and V 3 bases, and 12 bases lay outside the gene matches. CDR1 is SGHRS, CDR2 YFSETQ, per germline. CDR3 size: 18 residues.

The chain employs TRBV11-3 and TRBJ2-3, with 7 bases fitting TRBD1. This CDR3 has 15 amino acids. The V and J ends lost 5 bases and 0 bases, in that order; junction bases with no gene match: 5. Per the germline V gene, CDR1 is SGHNT and CDR2 is YENEEA. In DNA, the CDR3 is TGTGCCAGCAGCAGGGGACAGTCTAGCACAGATACGCAGTATTTT. Protein sequence: CASSRGQSSTDTQYF.

The sample holds many counts of this clonotype. The gene calls are TRBV6-1 and TRBJ2-3; TRBD1 matches at 8 bases. CDR1 and CDR2 from the germline V gene are MNHNS and SASEGT. The CDR3 covers 13 residues. J was trimmed by 7 bases and V by 6 bases; bases with no gene match: 6. CDR3 in DNA: TGTGCCAGCAGACCGGACAGGGTAAATACGCAGTATTTT. Translated, it gives CASRPDRVNTQYF.

This clonotype has more than one count but fewer than ten. This chain joins TRBV20-1 and TRBJ2-1, with 8 positions matching TRBD1. The germline V gene has CDR1 DFQATT and CDR2 SNEGSKA (reference sequence). CDR3 length: 15 amino acids. V shed 0 bases and J 9 bases; nucleotides not matched to a gene: 10. The chain's CDR3 is CSARDDRGPRFEQFF. For the CDR3, the DNA is TGCAGTGCTAGAGATGACAGGGGCCCCCGATTTGAGCAGTTCTTC.

The chain links TRBV6-1 to TRBJ1-4; no definite D call. CDR3 length equals 13 residues. Germline CDR1 and CDR2: MNHNS and SASEGT. V lost 3 bases and J 2 bases, leaving 4 bases between the germline ends. The DNA of the CDR3 is TGTGCCAGCAGTGACCTCACTAATGAAAAACTGTTTTTT. Protein: CASSDLTNEKLFF.

This clonotype was found a few times. The chain employs TRBV5-5 and TRBJ1-1; D not resolved. Trimming removed 0 bases at V and 4 bases at J, with 13 bases between. Per germline, CDR1 SGHKS and CDR2 YYEKEE (reference sequence). The CDR3 runs 15 residues. CDR3 in amino acids: CASSLDLRRITEAFF. CDR3 sequence (DNA): TGTGCCAGCAGCTTGGATCTTCGCAGGATCACTGAAGCTTTCTTT.

Turning to this clonotype: With a much larger clone just one base away, this may be a read error. This chain connects TRBV6-1 to TRBJ2-1; 8 bases agree with TRBD1. J was trimmed by 8 bases and V by 0 bases; bases with no gene match: 12. Germline values: CDR1 MNHNS, CDR2 SASEGT. The CDR3 totals 17 residues. The CDR3 sequence is CASSEAPWTGTWDEQFF. The CDR3 bases are TGTGCCAGCAGTGAAGCGCCATGGACAGGGACTTGGGATGAGCAGTTCTTC.

This clonotype has just a few counts. The V and J genes are TRBV5-6 and TRBJ2-7, with 7 bases lining up with TRBD1. Germline V gene data show CDR1 as SGHDT and CDR2 as YYEEEE. There are 14 residues in the CDR3. V lost 3 bases, J lost 3 bases, and 6 bases stayed unmatched. The CDR3 DNA sequence: TGTGCCAGCAGCTGGACAGGCTCATACTACGAGCAGTACTTC. As protein: CASSWTGSYYEQYF.

The sample holds one count of this clonotype. CDR3 sequence reads: CSAKDRVVKALSDTQYF. The CDR3 coding sequence is TGCAGTGCAAAGGACAGGGTGGTCAAGGCACTGTCAGATACGCAGTATTTT. The V gene is TRBV20-1, the J gene TRBJ2-3; TRBD1 matches at 8 bases. The CDR3 runs 17 residues. Germline V gives CDR1 DFQATT, CDR2 SNEGSKA (reference sequence). Germline trimming cut 6 bases from V and 4 bases from J; bases unmatched to any gene: 18.

In this sample, this clonotype turned up a few times. The V gene is TRBV6-2 or TRBV6-3, the J gene TRBJ2-5, with D hard to call. The CDR3 consists of 16 residues. Looked up from germline, CDR1 is MNHEY and CDR2 is SVGEGT. V was pared by 8 bases and J by 4 bases, with 23 bases between. CDR3 bases: TGTGCCAGCCACCAACCCAGCGTTTCATCCGGAGAGACCCAGTACTTC. This encodes CASHQPSVSSGETQYF.

This clonotype was counted a few times. CDR3 protein: CASSYALGSYEQYV. CDR3 bases: TGTGCCAGCAGCTATGCCCTCGGTTCCTACGAGCAGTACGTC. The chain uses TRBV7-2 and TRBJ2-7, with D hard to call. Germline values: CDR1 SGHTA, CDR2 FQGNSA. The CDR3 is 14 residues long. Deletions cut 4 bases from V and 1 base from J, with 11 bases between.